These 28 T cell receptor beta chains came from one sample sequenced in a study of Graves' ophthalmopathy and Graves' hyperthyroidism. Amplifying from RNA transcripts, the study obtained TCR beta CDR3 regions. Second-round multiplex PCR came after first-round RT-PCR with HTBI primers. MiXCR, run by TCRdb on the multiplex PCR reads, gives a single entry per CDR3 protein. The profile shows approximately 460,000 distinct CDR3 sequences, around 14% of them singletons. Input material: blood. The receptors shown here come from a woman aged 25 to 39 with Graves' ophthalmopathy.

This clonotype was seen ten or more times. The chain joins TRBV6-2 or TRBV6-3 to TRBJ2-7; 11 nucleotides match TRBD1. V was pared by 3 bases and J by 6 bases, with 4 bases of the junction left unmatched. There are 14 residues in the CDR3. Germline V gene sequence: CDR1 MNHEY, CDR2 SVGEGT. The CDR3 region has the DNA TGTGCCAGCAGTTATTCGGACAGGGGGCGCGAGCAGTACTTC. It translates to CASSYSDRGREQYF.

There are many counts of this clonotype. The J gene is TRBJ1-1, the V gene TRBV5-1; no definite D call. This CDR3 spans 12 amino acids. V was pared by 2 bases and J by 6 bases, with 8 bases between. Germline CDR1 reads SGHRS; CDR2 reads YFSETQ. The chain's CDR3 is CASSFSESEAFF. The DNA of the CDR3 is TGCGCCAGCAGCTTCTCTGAGTCTGAAGCTTTCTTT. Full variable domain (remainder filled in from reference TRBV5-1 and TRBJ1-1): KAGVTQTPRYLIKTRGQQVTLSCSPISGHRSVSWYQQTPGQGLQFLFEYFSETQRNKGNFPGRFSGRQFSNSRSEMNVSTLELGDSALYLCASSFSESEAFFGQGTRLTVV.

The rearrangement uses TRBV18 and TRBJ2-5; perhaps TRBD1 as D (6 bases). Per germline, CDR1 KGHSH and CDR2 LQKENI. V gave up 1 base and J gave up 3 bases, with 15 bases separating them. The CDR3 consists of 16 residues. The CDR3 coding sequence is TGTGCCAGCTCACCACGAAGGGACACCTGGAAAGAGACCCAGTACTTC. This sequence encodes CASSPRRDTWKETQYF.

This clonotype was recorded many times. V and J are TRBV19 and TRBJ1-5, with 7 bases that match TRBD1. There are 15 residues in the CDR3. V was clipped by 10 bases and J by 7 bases; unmatched bases: 16. In germline, CDR1 is LNHDA, CDR2 SQIVND (reference sequence). The CDR3 is CATSLATDRRQPQHF. The CDR3 coding sequence is TGTGCCACTTCGTTGGCCACGGACAGGAGACAGCCCCAGCATTTT. Variable domain in full (rest from reference TRBV19 and TRBJ1-5): DGGITQSPKYLFRKEGQNVTLSCEQNLNHDAMYWYRQDPGQGLRLIYYSQIVNDFQKGDIAEGYSVSREKKESFPLTVTSAQKNPTAFYLCATSLATDRRQPQHFGDGTRLSIL.

The chain is built from TRBV5-1 and TRBJ2-3, with D possibly being TRBD1 or TRBD2 (6 bases each). The V end lost 0 bases, the J end lost 1 base, and 18 bases lay between the germline ends. Germline values: CDR1 SGHRS, CDR2 YFSETQ. This CDR3 is built from 18 residues. CDR3 sequence: CASSLGTHWGAGTDTQYF. CDR3 sequence (DNA): TGCGCCAGCAGCTTGGGAACTCACTGGGGGGCCGGCACAGATACGCAGTATTTT.

This clonotype was picked up many times. V usage is TRBV19 and J usage is TRBJ1-1; 8 nucleotides agree with TRBD1. Per germline, CDR1 LNHDA and CDR2 SQIVND (reference sequence). The length of the CDR3 is 14 residues. J gave up 5 bases and V 5 bases, and 7 bases lay outside the gene matches. As DNA, the CDR3 is TGTGCCAGTAGTTCGCAGGGGGCGCAGACTGAAGCTTTCTTT. Translation: CASSSQGAQTEAFF.

This clonotype was detected many times. The chain has TRBV10-3 and TRBJ1-1, with TRBD1 as a possible D gene (5 bases). This CDR3 contains 14 residues. Germline V gene sequence: CDR1 ENHRY, CDR2 SYGVKD. Trimming removed 6 bases at V and 1 base at J, with 12 bases between. The CDR3 reads CAIRGDLGNTEAFF. The CDR3 DNA is TGTGCCATCAGGGGGGACCTAGGGAACACTGAAGCTTTCTTT.

This clonotype showed up many times. The chain carries TRBV6-1 and TRBJ2-7, with D possibly TRBD2 on 6 matching bases. Deletions cut 8 bases from V and 4 bases from J, with 21 bases between. Germline CDR1 and CDR2: MNHNS and SASEGT. The CDR3 sequence is 15 residues long. Here the CDR3 reads CASGVEGPEFYEQYF. The CDR3 DNA reads TGTGCCAGCGGTGTGGAGGGGCCCGAATTTTACGAGCAGTACTTC.

This clonotype was observed many times. V and J are TRBV28 and TRBJ2-3; 12 bases fit TRBD1. The V gene's germline CDR1 is MDHEN and CDR2 SYDVKM. The junction had 4 bases not matched to a gene; V was cut back by 7 bases and J by 2 bases. The CDR3 sequence is 15 residues long. CDR3 amino acids: CASTAGQGATDTQYF. The CDR3 DNA reads TGTGCCAGCACCGCGGGACAGGGGGCCACAGATACGCAGTATTTT.

This clonotype was recorded at least ten times. This chain joins TRBV6-5 and TRBJ2-7; D is possibly TRBD1 (5 bases). V lost 2 bases and J lost 3, with 8 bases in between. Per the germline V gene, CDR1 is MNHEY and CDR2 is SVGAGI. The CDR3 is made up of 13 amino acids. The chain's CDR3 is CASSYQGYYEQYF. DNA of the CDR3: TGTGCCAGCAGTTACCAGGGATACTACGAGCAGTACTTC.

This clonotype was counted only a few times. V gene TRBV11-2 combines with J gene TRBJ2-7; possibly TRBD2 for D (6 bases). The CDR3 extends over 14 amino acids. Trimming left V 4 bases short and J 4 bases short, with 14 bases between. The germline gives CDR1 SGHAT, CDR2 FQNNGV. The DNA of the CDR3 is TGTGCCAGCAGCTCTGGGGTGGGAGGATACGAGCAGTACTTC. Encoded protein: CASSSGVGGYEQYF.

This clonotype was counted many times. The chain carries TRBV9 and TRBJ2-5, with 8 bases that match TRBD1. V gave up 0 bases and J gave up 3 bases; unmatched junction bases: 7. From germline, CDR1 is SGDLS and CDR2 YYNGEE. The CDR3 consists of 16 residues. The CDR3 is CASSVDRTGRKETQYF. CDR3 in DNA: TGTGCCAGCAGCGTAGATCGGACAGGGCGAAAAGAGACCCAGTACTTC.

This clonotype was observed at least ten times. The V and J genes are TRBV6-4 and TRBJ2-7, with D uncertain. Germline CDR1 reads MRHNA; CDR2 reads SNTAGT. CDR3 length: 13 residues. Here the CDR3 DNA reads TGTGCGAGAGTCGCGGAAAGCCCCTACGAGCAGTACTTC. It codes for CARVAESPYEQYF.

A word on this clonotype: Just one base apart from a much larger clone, this may be a read error. The missing conserved phenylalanine or tryptophan at the end of this CDR3 makes a read error likely. The rearrangement uses TRBV10-3 and TRBJ1-6; possible D gene TRBD1, 5 bases. This CDR3 is 16 amino acids long. Germline CDR1 ENHRY, CDR2 SYGVKD. The ends were cut back, 6 bases at V and 2 bases at J, with 14 bases in the middle. The DNA of the CDR3 is TGTGCCATCAGGGCCCAGAGGGACCCCTATAATTCACCCCTCCACCTT. Residues: CAIRAQRDPYNSPLHL.

This clonotype was detected ten times or more. The chain uses TRBV12-3 or TRBV12-4 and TRBJ2-2; D ambiguous. The CDR3 has 16 amino acids. V was clipped by 3 bases and J by 0 bases, with 11 bases between them. In nucleotides, the CDR3 is TGTGCCAGCAGTTTCTTAGCAGGAACGAACACCGGGGAGCTGTTTTTT. It yields the protein CASSFLAGTNTGELFF.

This clonotype showed up many times. The V and J genes are TRBV30 and TRBJ1-6; D remains unclear. V was cut by 3 bases and J by 10 bases, with 13 bases left in between. Germline V gene data show CDR1 as GTSNPN and CDR2 as SVGIG (reference sequence). This CDR3 comprises 13 residues. CDR3 coding DNA: TGTGCCTGGAGCCAACCGACGAACTCACCCCTCCACTTT. Its protein product is CAWSQPTNSPLHF.

The chain carries TRBV12-5 and TRBJ2-3, with D maybe TRBD2 (6 bases). The germline gives CDR1 LGHNT, CDR2 FRNRAP. Trimming left V 1 base short and J 2 bases short, with 28 bases between. This CDR3 has 21 residues. CDR3 in amino acids: CASGLAPLVGGVRGTTDTQYF. The CDR3 DNA reads as TGTGCTAGTGGTTTGGCCCCTCTCGTAGGAGGAGTGCGGGGTACCACAGATACGCAGTATTTT. The variable domain in full, completed from reference TRBV12-5 and TRBJ2-3, reads DARVTQTPRHKVTEMGQEVTMRCQPILGHNTVFWYRQTMMQGLELLAYFRNRAPLDDSGMPKDRFSAEMPDATLATLKIQPSEPRDSAVYFCASGLAPLVGGVRGTTDTQYFGPGTRLTVL.

This clonotype was seen repeatedly, ten times or more. The chain joins TRBV10-3 to TRBJ1-2; no definite D call. The CDR3 totals 14 residues. Per the germline V gene, CDR1 is ENHRY and CDR2 is SYGVKD. Trimming stripped 2 bases from V and 5 bases from J, with 12 bases between. CDR3 coding DNA: TGTGCCATCAGTGAGGCGGCAGATTATTATGGCTACACCTTC. Translation: CAISEAADYYGYTF.

This clonotype has at least ten counts. This rearrangement joins TRBV30 to TRBJ1-1, with a possible D match to TRBD1 (5 bases). This CDR3 has 13 amino acids. Trimming removed 8 bases at V and 1 base at J, with 14 bases between. Per the germline V gene, CDR1 is GTSNPN and CDR2 is SVGIG (reference sequence). CDR3 loop: CARTAQGNTEAFF. CDR3 coding DNA: TGTGCCCGAACTGCCCAGGGGAACACTGAAGCTTTCTTT. The entire variable domain, with the rest obtained from reference TRBV30 and TRBJ1-1, is as follows: SQTIHQWPATLVQPVGSPLSLECTVEGTSNPNLYWYRQAAGRGLQLLFYSVGIGQISSEVPQNLSASRPQDRQFILSSKKLLLSDSGFYLCARTAQGNTEAFFGQGTRLTVV.

V and J are TRBV28 and TRBJ2-5; 14 bases are shared with TRBD2. CDR1 is MDHEN, CDR2 SYDVKM, per germline. Trimming at V came to 6 bases and at J to 5 bases, leaving 14 bases not matched to a gene. This CDR3 spans 18 amino acids. In DNA form, the CDR3 reads TGTGCCAGCAGCCCATCTTTCGGACTAGCGGGAGGAGGGGAGACCCAGTACTTC. It is translated as CASSPSFGLAGGGETQYF.

V usage is TRBV28 and J usage is TRBJ1-2, with TRBD1 identical over 7 bases. CDR1 and CDR2 (germline): MDHEN, SYDVKM. The CDR3 contains 14 residues. V shed 4 bases, J shed 5 bases, and the junction held 7 bases outside the gene matches. DNA for the CDR3: TGTGCCAGCAGTTGGACTACAGGGGCATATGGCTACACCTTC. Translation: CASSWTTGAYGYTF.

This clonotype was picked up many times. The J gene is TRBJ1-6, the V gene TRBV29-1; a weak D match, TRBD1 (6 bases). Germline loops: CDR1 SQVTM, CDR2 ANQGSEA. The CDR3 is 11 residues long. V lost 7 bases, J lost 14 bases, and 15 bases lay in between. CDR3 DNA sequence: TGCAGCGCTCTGACAGGCATGTCCCTCCACTTT. It specifies CSALTGMSLHF.

As DNA, the CDR3 is TGTGCCAGCAGCAGCGCTAAGGGACACGATGGCTACACCTTC. Amino acid sequence: CASSSAKGHDGYTF. This rearrangement joins TRBV12-3 or TRBV12-4 to TRBJ1-2; a possible D gene is TRBD1 (6 bases). The length of the CDR3 is 14 residues. V lost 6 bases, J lost 6 bases, and 17 bases lay in between.

In this sample, this clonotype turned up a few times. J is TRBJ1-1 and V is TRBV6-1; 11 nucleotides match TRBD1. Germline V gene sequence: CDR1 MNHNS, CDR2 SASEGT. CDR3 length equals 14 residues. With 7 bases clipped from V and 4 bases from J, the junction kept 5 bases outside the gene matches. DNA of the CDR3: TGTGCCAGCAAGAACGGACAGGGGGCCACTGAAGCTTTCTTT. Translating gives CASKNGQGATEAFF.

This clonotype appeared many times. The V gene is TRBV11-2, the J gene TRBJ2-5; 9 bases align to TRBD1. With V trimmed by 5 bases and J by 5 bases, 9 bases remained unmatched. Looked up from germline, CDR1 is SGHAT and CDR2 is FQNNGV. There are 15 residues in the CDR3. The CDR3, as DNA: TGTGCCAGCAGCCCCCGGACAGGGGCGTCGGAGACCCAGTACTTC. Translation: CASSPRTGASETQYF.

This clonotype was seen many times. This chain joins TRBV11-2 and TRBJ2-7; a possible D gene is TRBD2 (6 bases). This CDR3 has 14 amino acids. Between the trimmed V and J ends, which lost 2 bases and 6 bases, there was a span of 14 bases. CDR1 SGHAT and CDR2 FQNNGV come from the germline V gene. The DNA for the CDR3 is TGTGCCAGCAGCTTAAGCGGCCCGGGGGTCGAGCAGTACTTC. As protein: CASSLSGPGVEQYF.

This clonotype was picked up many times. J is TRBJ2-7 and V is TRBV11-2, with 7 nucleotides matching TRBD1. Per germline, CDR1 SGHAT and CDR2 FQNNGV. The CDR3 consists of 16 residues. Trimming took 1 base from V and 3 from J; bases not matched to a gene: 9. This chain's CDR3 is CASSLGGGRVSYEQYF. In nucleotides, the CDR3 is TGTGCCAGCAGCTTAGGAGGGGGCAGGGTAAGCTACGAGCAGTACTTC.

This clonotype has at least ten counts. In nucleotides, the CDR3 is TGTGCCAGCAGTTGGACAGGGGGCAGGGGTAACTATGGCTACACCTTC. This codes for CASSWTGGRGNYGYTF. The chain recombines TRBV6-5 with TRBJ1-2; 11 nucleotides agree with TRBD1. Germline V gene data show CDR1 as MNHEY and CDR2 as SVGAGI. The V segment lost 4 bases and the J segment 1 base; nucleotides outside the gene matches: 5. This CDR3 comprises 16 residues.